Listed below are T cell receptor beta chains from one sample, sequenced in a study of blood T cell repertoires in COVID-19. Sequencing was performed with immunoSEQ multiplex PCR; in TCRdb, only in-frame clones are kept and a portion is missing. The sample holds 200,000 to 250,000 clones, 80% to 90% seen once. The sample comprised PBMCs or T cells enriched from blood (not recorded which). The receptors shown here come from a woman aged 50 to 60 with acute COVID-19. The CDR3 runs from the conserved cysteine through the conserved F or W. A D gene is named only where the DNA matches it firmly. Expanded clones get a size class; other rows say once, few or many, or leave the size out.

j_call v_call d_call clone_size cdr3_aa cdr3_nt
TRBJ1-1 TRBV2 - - CASSQQGNTEAFF TGTGCCAGCAGCCAACAGGGGAACACTGAAGCTTTCTTT
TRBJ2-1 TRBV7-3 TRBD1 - CASSLMGTGKNEQFF TGTGCCAGCAGCTTAATGGGGACAGGGAAGAATGAGCAGTTCTTC
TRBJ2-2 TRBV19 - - CASTTSGAGELFF TGTGCCAGTACCACCTCAGGGGCCGGGGAGCTGTTTTTT
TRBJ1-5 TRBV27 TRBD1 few CASSVTGSGQPQHF TGTGCCAGCAGTGTGACAGGGTCGGGTCAGCCCCAGCATTTT
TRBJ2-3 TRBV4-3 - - CASSQETADIASTDTQYF TGCGCCAGCAGCCAAGAGACAGCTGATATCGCTAGCACAGATACGCAGTATTTT
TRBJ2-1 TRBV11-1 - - CASSLIQGYEQFF TGTGCCAGCAGCTTGATACAGGGTTATGAGCAGTTCTTC
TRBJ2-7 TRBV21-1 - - CASSKTLRGLALLAYEQYF TGTGCCAGCAGCAAAACGCTCCGGGGACTAGCGTTACTCGCCTACGAGCAGTACTTC
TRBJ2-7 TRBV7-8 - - CASSLGSTTGEQYF TGTGCCAGCAGCTTAGGTAGTACTACGGGCGAGCAGTACTTC
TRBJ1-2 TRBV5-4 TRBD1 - CASSLLDRTYDGYTF TGTGCCAGCAGCCTCCTGGACAGGACTTACGATGGCTACACCTTC
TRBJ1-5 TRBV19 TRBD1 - CASSYRGGNQPQHF TGTGCCAGTAGTTACAGGGGTGGGAATCAGCCCCAGCATTTT
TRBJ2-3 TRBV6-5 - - CASSTNRDTDTQYF TGTGCCAGCAGCACCAACAGAGACACAGATACGCAGTATTTT
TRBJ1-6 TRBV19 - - CASSIEGRYNSPLHF TGTGCCAGTAGTATCGAGGGGAGGTATAATTCACCCCTCCACTTT
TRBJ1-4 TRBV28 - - CASTRTGATNEKLFF TGTGCCAGCACCCGCACAGGAGCAACTAATGAAAAACTGTTTTTT
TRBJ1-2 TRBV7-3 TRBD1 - CASSPGQDYGYTF TGTGCCAGCAGCCCAGGACAGGACTATGGCTACACCTTC
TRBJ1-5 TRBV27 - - CASSKNRDTYQPQHF TGTGCCAGCAGTAAGAACCGGGACACATATCAGCCCCAGCATTTT
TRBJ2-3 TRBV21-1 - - CASSSLHRRDTQYF TGTGCCAGCAGCAGTCTACATCGGAGAGATACGCAGTATTTT
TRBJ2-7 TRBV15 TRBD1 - CATSRANRGFSEQYF TGTGCCACCAGCAGAGCCAACAGGGGTTTCTCCGAGCAGTACTTC
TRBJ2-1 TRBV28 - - CASSLPSGDEQFF TGTGCCAGCAGCCTTCCTAGTGGCGATGAGCAGTTCTTC
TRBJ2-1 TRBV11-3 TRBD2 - CASSSRTSANNEQFF TGTGCCAGCAGCTCCCGGACTAGCGCGAACAATGAGCAGTTCTTC
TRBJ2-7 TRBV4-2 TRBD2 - CASSQEGGRVTSANYEQYF TGTGCCAGCAGCCAAGAGGGGGGGAGGGTAACTAGCGCGAACTACGAGCAGTACTTC
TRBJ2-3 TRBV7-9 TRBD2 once CASSLNGGDTQYF TGTGCCAGCAGCTTAAACGGGGGGGATACGCAGTATTTT
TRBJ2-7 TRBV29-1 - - CSVDTSYEQYF TGCAGCGTTGACACTTCCTACGAGCAGTACTTC
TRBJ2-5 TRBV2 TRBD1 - CASSHPGTEETQYF TGTGCCAGCAGTCACCCCGGGACAGAAGAGACCCAGTACTTC
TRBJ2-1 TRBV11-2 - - CASSFSGNEQFF TGTGCCAGCAGCTTTTCCGGCAATGAGCAGTTCTTC
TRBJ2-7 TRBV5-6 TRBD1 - CASSSGTGNSYEQYF TGTGCCAGCAGCTCCGGGACAGGGAACTCCTACGAGCAGTACTTC
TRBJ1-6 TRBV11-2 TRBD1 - CASSPGTVNSPLHF TGTGCCAGCAGCCCTGGGACAGTTAATTCACCCCTCCACTTT
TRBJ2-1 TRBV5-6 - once CASSLAGVTSYNEQFF TGTGCCAGCAGCCTTGCAGGGGTAACCTCCTACAATGAGCAGTTCTTC
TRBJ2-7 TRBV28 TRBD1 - CASSPPGDRGRNEQYF TGTGCCAGCAGTCCCCCAGGGGACAGGGGGAGGAACGAGCAGTACTTC
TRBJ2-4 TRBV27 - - CASSYGEQTKNIQYF TGTGCCAGCAGTTACGGGGAACAGACCAAAAACATTCAGTACTTC
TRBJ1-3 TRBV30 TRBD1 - CAWRDRESSGNTIYF TGTGCCTGGAGGGACAGGGAGAGCTCTGGAAACACCATATATTTT
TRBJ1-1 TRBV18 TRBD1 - CASSPLSGQGASNTEAFF TGTGCCAGCTCACCACTGTCGGGACAGGGGGCGTCAAACACTGAAGCTTTCTTT
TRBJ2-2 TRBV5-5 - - CASSRDFVGSGTNTGELFF TGTGCCAGCAGCAGGGACTTTGTGGGGTCGGGTACGAACACCGGGGAGCTGTTTTTT
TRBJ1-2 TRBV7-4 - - CASSLEGRYGYTF TGTGCCAGCAGCTTGGAGGGTAGGTATGGCTACACCTTC
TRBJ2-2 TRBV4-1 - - CASSHPDWSPSTGELFF TGCGCCAGCAGCCACCCGGACTGGTCCCCCTCCACAGGGGAGCTGTTTTTT
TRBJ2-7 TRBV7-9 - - CASSTGTPTWEQYF TGTGCCAGCAGCACCGGGACACCAACTTGGGAGCAGTACTTC
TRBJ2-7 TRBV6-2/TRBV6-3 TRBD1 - CASSYFDRGNEQYF TGTGCCAGCAGTTACTTTGACAGGGGGAACGAGCAGTACTTC
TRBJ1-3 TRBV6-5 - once CASRVGVLSGNTIYF TGTGCCAGTCGGGTCGGGGTCCTCTCTGGAAACACCATATATTTT
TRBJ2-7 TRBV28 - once CASSPTGDYEQYF TGTGCCAGCAGTCCCACGGGGGACTACGAGCAGTACTTC
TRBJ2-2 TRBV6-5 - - CASSYGGAYTGELFF TGTGCCAGCAGTTACGGGGGCGCGTATACCGGGGAGCTGTTTTTT
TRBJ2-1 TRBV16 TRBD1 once CASSPGTDSYNEQFF TGTGCCAGCAGCCCTGGGACAGACTCCTACAATGAGCAGTTCTTC
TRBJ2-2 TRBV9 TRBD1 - CASSVPGGAETGELFF TGTGCCAGCAGCGTACCAGGGGGCGCAGAAACCGGGGAGCTGTTTTTT
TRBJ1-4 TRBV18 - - CASSPRRQLNEKLFF TGTGCCAGCTCACCACGGAGACAGCTGAATGAAAAACTGTTTTTT
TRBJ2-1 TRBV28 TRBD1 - CASSFRSFDRVFANEQFF TGTGCCAGCAGTTTTCGCTCGTTTGACAGGGTTTTCGCTAATGAGCAGTTCTTC
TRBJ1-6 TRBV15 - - CATSRDIATRGFLHF TGTGCCACCAGCAGAGATATTGCCACTCGAGGCTTCCTCCACTTT
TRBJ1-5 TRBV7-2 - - CASSLTGQLHSNQPQHF TGTGCCAGCAGCCTCACAGGGCAACTACATAGCAATCAGCCCCAGCATTTT
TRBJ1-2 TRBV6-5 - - CASSYSTGLGYGYTF TGTGCCAGCAGTTACTCAACAGGCCTGGGCTATGGCTACACCTTC
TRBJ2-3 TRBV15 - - CATSTWTPLTDTQYF TGTGCCACCAGCACCTGGACACCCCTGACAGATACGCAGTATTTT
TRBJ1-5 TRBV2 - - CASRITSNNQPQHF TGTGCCAGCAGGATAACTTCGAACAATCAGCCCCAGCATTTT
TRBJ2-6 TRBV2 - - CASSEASGANVLTF TGTGCCAGCAGTGAGGCCTCTGGGGCCAACGTCCTGACTTTC
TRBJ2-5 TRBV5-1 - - CASSLRHFQETQYF TGCGCCAGCAGCTTGCGACACTTCCAAGAGACCCAGTACTTC
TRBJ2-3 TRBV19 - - CASTRGGTLTDTQYF TGTGCCAGTACCCGTGGCGGGACCCTCACAGATACGCAGTATTTT
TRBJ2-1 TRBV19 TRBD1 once CASSRNPGTGGRNEQFF TGTGCCAGTAGTAGAAATCCCGGGACAGGGGGCCGCAATGAGCAGTTCTTC
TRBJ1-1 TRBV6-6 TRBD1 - CASKRQGNTEAFF TGTGCCAGCAAGAGACAGGGCAACACTGAAGCTTTCTTT
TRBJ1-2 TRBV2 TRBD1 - CASSQGQGTPYGYTF TGTGCCAGCAGTCAGGGACAGGGAACACCCTATGGCTACACCTTC
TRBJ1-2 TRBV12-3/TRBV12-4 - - CASSTATPTGYTF TGTGCCAGCAGTACCGCTACCCCGACAGGCTACACCTTC
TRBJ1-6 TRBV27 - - CATRPSFNSPLHF TGTGCCACCAGACCGAGCTTTAATTCACCCCTCCACTTT
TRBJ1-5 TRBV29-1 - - CSVVPGLNQPQHF TGCAGCGTTGTCCCAGGCCTCAATCAGCCCCAGCATTTT
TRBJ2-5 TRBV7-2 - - CASSFSSGETQYF TGTGCCAGCAGCTTTAGTTCGGGGGAGACCCAGTACTTC
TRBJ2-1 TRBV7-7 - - CASSSAVGWEIEQFF TGTGCTAGCAGCTCGGCAGTAGGTTGGGAGATTGAGCAGTTCTTC
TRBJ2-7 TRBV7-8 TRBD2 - CASSRLAGVQQYF TGTGCCAGCAGTAGGCTAGCGGGAGTGCAGCAGTACTTC